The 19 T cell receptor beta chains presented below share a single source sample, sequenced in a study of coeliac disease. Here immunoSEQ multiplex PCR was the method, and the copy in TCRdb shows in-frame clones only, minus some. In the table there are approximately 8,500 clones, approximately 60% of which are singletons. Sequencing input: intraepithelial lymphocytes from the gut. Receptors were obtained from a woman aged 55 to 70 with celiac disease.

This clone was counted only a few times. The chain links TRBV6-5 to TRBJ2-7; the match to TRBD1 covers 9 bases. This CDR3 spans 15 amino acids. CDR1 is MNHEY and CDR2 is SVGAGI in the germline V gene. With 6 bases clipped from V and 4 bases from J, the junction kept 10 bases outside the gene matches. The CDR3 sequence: CASSFTGGKVYEQYF. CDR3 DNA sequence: TGTGCCAGCAGCTTTACAGGGGGCAAAGTATACGAGCAGTACTTC.

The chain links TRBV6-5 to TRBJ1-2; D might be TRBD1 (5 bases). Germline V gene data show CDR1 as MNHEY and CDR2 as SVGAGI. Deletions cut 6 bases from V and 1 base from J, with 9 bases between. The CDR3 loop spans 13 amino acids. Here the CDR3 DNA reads TGTGCCAGCAGCCGCCAGGGTAACTATGGCTACACCTTC. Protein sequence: CASSRQGNYGYTF.

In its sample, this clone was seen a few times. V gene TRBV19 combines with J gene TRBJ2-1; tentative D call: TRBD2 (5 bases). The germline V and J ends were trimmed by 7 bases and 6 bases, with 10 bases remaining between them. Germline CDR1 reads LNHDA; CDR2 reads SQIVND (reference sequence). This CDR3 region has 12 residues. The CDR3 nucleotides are TGTGCCAGTAAAGGACTTGGCAATGAGCAGTTCTTC. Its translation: CASKGLGNEQFF.

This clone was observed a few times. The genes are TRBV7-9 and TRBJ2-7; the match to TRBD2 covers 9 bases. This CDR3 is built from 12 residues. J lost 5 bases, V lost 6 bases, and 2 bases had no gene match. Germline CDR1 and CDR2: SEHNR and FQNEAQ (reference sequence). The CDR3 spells CASSPSGNEQYF. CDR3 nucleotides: TGTGCCAGCAGTCCTAGCGGGAACGAGCAGTACTTC.

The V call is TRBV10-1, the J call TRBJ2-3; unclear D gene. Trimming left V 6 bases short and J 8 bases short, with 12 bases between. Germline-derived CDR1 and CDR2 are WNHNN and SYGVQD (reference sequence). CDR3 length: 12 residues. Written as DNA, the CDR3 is TGCGCCAGCAGCCCGACTGGTACTACGCAGTATTTT. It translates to CASSPTGTTQYF.

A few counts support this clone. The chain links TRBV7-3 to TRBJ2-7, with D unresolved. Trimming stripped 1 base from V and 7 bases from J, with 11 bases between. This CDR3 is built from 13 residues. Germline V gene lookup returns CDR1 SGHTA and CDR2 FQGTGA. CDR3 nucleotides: TGTGCCAGCAGCTTAAACCATGACGGGGAGCAGTACTTC. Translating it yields CASSLNHDGEQYF.

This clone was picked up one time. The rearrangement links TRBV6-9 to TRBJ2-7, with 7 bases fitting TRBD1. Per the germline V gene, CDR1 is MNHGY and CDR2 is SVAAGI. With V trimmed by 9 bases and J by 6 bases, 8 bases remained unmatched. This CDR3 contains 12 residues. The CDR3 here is CARPTGLGEQYF. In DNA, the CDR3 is TGTGCCAGACCGACAGGGCTGGGCGAGCAGTACTTC.

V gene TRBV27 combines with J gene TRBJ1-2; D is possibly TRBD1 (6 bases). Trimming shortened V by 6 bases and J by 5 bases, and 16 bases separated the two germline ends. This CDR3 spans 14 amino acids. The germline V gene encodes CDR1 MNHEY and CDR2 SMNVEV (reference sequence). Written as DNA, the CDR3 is TGTGCCAGCAGGCCCACAGGGAAGGGTTATGGCTACACCTTC. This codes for CASRPTGKGYGYTF.

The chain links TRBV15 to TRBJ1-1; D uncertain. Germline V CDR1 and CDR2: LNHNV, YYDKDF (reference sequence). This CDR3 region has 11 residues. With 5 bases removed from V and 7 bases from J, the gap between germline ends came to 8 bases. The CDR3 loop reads CATSLEGEAFF. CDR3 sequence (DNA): TGTGCCACCAGCCTCGAGGGTGAAGCTTTCTTT.

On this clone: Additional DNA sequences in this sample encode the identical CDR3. The CDR3: CASSVDHSSGNTIYF. CDR3 DNA: TGTGCCAGCAGCGTAGACCATAGCTCTGGAAACACCATATATTTT. This sequence joins TRBV9 and TRBJ1-3; D not certain. Deletions cut 0 bases from V and 0 bases from J, with 7 bases between. This CDR3 comprises 15 residues. The germline CDR1 and CDR2 sequences are SGDLS and YYNGEE. Based on the CDR3 plus reference TRBV9 and TRBJ1-3, the full variable domain is DSGVTQTPKHLITATGQRVTLRCSPRSGDLSVYWYQQSLDQGLQFLIQYYNGEERAKGNILERFSAQQFPDLHSELNLSSLELGDSALYFCASSVDHSSGNTIYFGEGSWLTVV.

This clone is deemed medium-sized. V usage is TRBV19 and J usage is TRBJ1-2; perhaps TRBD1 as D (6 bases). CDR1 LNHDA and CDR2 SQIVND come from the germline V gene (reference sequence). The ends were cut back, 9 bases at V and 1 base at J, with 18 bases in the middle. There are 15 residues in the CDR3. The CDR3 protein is CASTLGQIFNYGYTF. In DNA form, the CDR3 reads TGTGCCAGCACCCTCGGACAGATCTTTAACTATGGCTACACCTTC. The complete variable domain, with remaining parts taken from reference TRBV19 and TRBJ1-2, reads DGGITQSPKYLFRKEGQNVTLSCEQNLNHDAMYWYRQDPGQGLRLIYYSQIVNDFQKGDIAEGYSVSREKKESFPLTVTSAQKNPTAFYLCASTLGQIFNYGYTFGSGTRLTVV.

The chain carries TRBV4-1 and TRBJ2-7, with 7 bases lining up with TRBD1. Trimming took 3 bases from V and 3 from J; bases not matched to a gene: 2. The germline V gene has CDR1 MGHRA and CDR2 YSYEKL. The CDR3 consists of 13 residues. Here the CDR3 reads CASSQGQYYEQYF. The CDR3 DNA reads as TGCGCCAGCAGCCAGGGACAGTACTACGAGCAGTACTTC.

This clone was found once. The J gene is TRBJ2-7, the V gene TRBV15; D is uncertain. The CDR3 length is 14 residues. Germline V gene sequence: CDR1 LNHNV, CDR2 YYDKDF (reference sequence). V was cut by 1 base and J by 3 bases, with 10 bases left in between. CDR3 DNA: TGTGCCACCAGCAGAGGTAGCCGTGGCTACGAGCAGTACTTC. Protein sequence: CATSRGSRGYEQYF. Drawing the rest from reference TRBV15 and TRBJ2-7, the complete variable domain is DAMVIQNPRYQVTQFGKPVTLSCSQTLNHNVMYWYQQKSSQAPKLLFHYYDKDFNNEADTPDNFQSRRPNTSFCFLDIRSPGLGDTAMYLCATSRGSRGYEQYFGPGTRLTVT.

Here the CDR3 DNA reads TGTGCCAGCAGGCTACAGGGGGGCACAGATACGCAGTATTTT. Protein product: CASRLQGGTDTQYF. The chain combines TRBV6-1 with TRBJ2-3; the match to TRBD1 covers 8 bases. The V gene's germline CDR1 is MNHNS and CDR2 SASEGT. J was trimmed by 1 base and V by 6 bases; bases with no gene match: 3. The CDR3 covers 14 residues.

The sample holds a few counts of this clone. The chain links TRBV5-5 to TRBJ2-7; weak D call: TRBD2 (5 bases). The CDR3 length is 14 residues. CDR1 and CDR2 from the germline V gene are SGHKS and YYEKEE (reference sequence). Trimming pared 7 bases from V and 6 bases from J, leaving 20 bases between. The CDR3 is CASGALAGSSEQYF. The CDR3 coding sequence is TGTGCCAGCGGCGCTCTAGCCGGGTCATCCGAGCAGTACTTC.

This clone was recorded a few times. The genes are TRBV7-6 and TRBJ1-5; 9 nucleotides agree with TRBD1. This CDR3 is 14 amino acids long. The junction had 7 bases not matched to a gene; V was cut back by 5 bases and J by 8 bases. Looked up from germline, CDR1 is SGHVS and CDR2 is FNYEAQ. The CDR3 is CASSASGQGEPQHF. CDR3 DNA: TGTGCCAGCAGCGCCTCGGGACAGGGAGAGCCCCAGCATTTT.

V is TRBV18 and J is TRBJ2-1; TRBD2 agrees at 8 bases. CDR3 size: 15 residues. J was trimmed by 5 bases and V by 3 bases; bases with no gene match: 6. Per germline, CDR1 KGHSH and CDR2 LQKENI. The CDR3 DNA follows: TGTGCCAGCTCACCGAGCGGGAGTTTCGACAATGAGCAGTTCTTC. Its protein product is CASSPSGSFDNEQFF.

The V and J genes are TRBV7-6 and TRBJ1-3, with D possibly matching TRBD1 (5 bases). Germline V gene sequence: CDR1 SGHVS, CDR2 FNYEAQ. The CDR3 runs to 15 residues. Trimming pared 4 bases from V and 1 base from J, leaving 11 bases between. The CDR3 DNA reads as TGTGCCAGCAGCTCCCTCGGGGGGTCTGGAAACACCATATATTTT. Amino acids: CASSSLGGSGNTIYF.

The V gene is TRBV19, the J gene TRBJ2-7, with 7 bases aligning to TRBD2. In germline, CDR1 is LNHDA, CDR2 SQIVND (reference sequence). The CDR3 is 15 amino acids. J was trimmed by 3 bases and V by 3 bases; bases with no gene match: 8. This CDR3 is CASSIYSGFLYEQYF. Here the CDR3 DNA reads TGTGCCAGTAGTATCTATAGCGGGTTCCTCTACGAGCAGTACTTC.